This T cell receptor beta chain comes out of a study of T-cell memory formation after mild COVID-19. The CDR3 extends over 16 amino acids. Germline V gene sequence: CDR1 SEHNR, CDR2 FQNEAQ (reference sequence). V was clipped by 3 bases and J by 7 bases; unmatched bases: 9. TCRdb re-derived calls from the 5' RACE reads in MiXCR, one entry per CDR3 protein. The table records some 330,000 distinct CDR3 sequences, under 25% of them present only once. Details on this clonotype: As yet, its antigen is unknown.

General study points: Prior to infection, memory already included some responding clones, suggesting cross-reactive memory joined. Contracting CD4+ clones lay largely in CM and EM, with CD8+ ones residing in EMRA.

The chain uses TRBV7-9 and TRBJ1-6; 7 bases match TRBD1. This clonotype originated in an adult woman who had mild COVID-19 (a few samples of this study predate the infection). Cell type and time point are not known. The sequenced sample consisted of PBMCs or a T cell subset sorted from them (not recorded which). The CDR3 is CASSLISGTVNSPLHF. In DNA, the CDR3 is TGTGCCAGCAGCTTGATCTCCGGGACAGTGAATTCACCCCTCCACTTT.